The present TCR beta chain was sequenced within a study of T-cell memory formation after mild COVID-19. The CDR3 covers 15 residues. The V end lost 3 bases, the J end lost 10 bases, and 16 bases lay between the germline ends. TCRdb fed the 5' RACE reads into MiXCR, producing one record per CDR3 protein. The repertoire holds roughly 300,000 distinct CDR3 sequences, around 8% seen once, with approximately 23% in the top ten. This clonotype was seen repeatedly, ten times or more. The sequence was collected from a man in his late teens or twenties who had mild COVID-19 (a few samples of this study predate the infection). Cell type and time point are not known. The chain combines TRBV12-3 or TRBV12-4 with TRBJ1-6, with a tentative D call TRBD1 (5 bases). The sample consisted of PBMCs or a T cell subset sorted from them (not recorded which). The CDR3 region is CASSFRGLLGSPLHF. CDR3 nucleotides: TGTGCCAGCAGTTTTAGGGGTTTGCTCGGATCACCCCTCCACTTT.